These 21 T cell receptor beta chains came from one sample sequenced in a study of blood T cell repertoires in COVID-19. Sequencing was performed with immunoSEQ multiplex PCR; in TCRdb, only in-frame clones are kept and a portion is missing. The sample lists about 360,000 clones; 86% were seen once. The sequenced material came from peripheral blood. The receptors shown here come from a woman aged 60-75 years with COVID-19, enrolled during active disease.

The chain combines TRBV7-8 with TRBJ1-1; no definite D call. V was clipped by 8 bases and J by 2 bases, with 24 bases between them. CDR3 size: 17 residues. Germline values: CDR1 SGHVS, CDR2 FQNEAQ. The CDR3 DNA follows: TGTGCCAGCTCGGTGTTTGCAGGACTTTCCCCTAACACTGAAGCTTTCTTT. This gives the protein CASSVFAGLSPNTEAFF.

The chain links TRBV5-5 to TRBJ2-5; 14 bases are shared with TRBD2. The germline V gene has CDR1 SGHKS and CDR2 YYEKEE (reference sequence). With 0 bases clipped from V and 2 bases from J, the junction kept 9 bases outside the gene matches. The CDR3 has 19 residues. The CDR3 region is CASSLVEPGTSGGQETQYF. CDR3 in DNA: TGTGCCAGCAGCTTGGTGGAACCCGGGACTAGCGGGGGACAAGAGACCCAGTACTTC.

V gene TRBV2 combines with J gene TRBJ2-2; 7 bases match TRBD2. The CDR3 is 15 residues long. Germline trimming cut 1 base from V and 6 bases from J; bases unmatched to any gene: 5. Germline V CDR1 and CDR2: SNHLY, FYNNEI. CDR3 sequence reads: CASSEVAGEAGELFF. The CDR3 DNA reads TGTGCCAGCAGTGAAGTTGCGGGGGAGGCCGGGGAGCTGTTTTTT.

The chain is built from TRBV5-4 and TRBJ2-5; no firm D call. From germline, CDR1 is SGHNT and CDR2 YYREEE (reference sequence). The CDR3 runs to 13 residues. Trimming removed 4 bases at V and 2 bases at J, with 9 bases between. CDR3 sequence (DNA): TGTGCCAGCAGCGAGCCCGGGCAAGAGACCCAGTACTTC. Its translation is CASSEPGQETQYF.

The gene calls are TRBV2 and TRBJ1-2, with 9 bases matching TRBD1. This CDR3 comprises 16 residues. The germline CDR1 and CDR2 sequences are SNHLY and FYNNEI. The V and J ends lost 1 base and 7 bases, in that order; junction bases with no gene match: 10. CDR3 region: CASSEVGDREGSGYTF. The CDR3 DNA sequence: TGTGCCAGCAGTGAAGTAGGGGACAGGGAGGGCTCTGGCTACACCTTC.

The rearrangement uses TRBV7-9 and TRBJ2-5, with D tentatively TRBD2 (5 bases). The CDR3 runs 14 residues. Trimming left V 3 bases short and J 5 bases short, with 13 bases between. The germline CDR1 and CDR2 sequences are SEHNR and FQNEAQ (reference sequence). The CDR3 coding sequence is TGTGCCAGCAGCTTGTCCGACCCGGGGGAGACCCAGTACTTC. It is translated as CASSLSDPGETQYF.

CDR3 loop: CASSFSGSNTGELFF. CDR3 coding DNA: TGTGCCAGCAGCTTCTCCGGGAGCAACACCGGGGAGCTGTTTTTT. This sequence joins TRBV7-8 and TRBJ2-2, with D tentatively TRBD2 (6 bases). The CDR3 has 15 amino acids. Trimming removed 3 bases from V and 2 bases from J, with 10 bases in between. Germline assignment: CDR1 SGHVS and CDR2 FQNEAQ.

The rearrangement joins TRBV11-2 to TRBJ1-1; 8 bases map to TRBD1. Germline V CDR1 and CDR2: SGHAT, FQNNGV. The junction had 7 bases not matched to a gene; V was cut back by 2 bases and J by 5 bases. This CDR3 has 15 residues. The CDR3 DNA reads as TGTGCCAGCAGCTTACAGGGGGCGTGGGAAACTGAAGCTTTCTTT. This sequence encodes CASSLQGAWETEAFF.

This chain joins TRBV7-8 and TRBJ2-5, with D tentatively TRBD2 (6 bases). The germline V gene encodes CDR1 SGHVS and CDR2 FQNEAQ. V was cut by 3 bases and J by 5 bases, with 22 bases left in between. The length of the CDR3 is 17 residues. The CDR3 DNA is TGTGCCAGCAGCTTTTCCGGGACCACAGAACGGGGGGAGACCCAGTACTTC. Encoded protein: CASSFSGTTERGETQYF.

The CDR3 sequence is CASSTGGLGYNEQFF. The CDR3 DNA sequence: TGTGCCAGCAGTACCGGGGGGCTGGGGTACAATGAGCAGTTCTTC. The chain couples TRBV27 to TRBJ2-1; D is perhaps TRBD2 (7 bases). V gave up 5 bases and J gave up 4 bases, with 15 bases separating them. Germline V gene lookup returns CDR1 MNHEY and CDR2 SMNVEV (reference sequence). CDR3 size: 15 residues.

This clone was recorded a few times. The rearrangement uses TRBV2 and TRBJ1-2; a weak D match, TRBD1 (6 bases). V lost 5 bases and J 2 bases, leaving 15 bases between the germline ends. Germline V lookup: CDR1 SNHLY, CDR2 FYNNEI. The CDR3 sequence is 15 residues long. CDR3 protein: CASSPQGSGNYGYTF. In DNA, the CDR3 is TGTGCCAGCAGTCCACAGGGTTCCGGCAACTATGGCTACACCTTC.

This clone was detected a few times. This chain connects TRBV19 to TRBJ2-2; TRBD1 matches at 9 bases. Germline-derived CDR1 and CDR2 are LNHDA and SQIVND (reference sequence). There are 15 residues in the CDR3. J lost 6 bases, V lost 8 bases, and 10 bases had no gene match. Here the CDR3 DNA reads TGTGCCAGTGTAAGTCCCGGGACAGGGCCCGGGGAGCTGTTTTTT. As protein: CASVSPGTGPGELFF.

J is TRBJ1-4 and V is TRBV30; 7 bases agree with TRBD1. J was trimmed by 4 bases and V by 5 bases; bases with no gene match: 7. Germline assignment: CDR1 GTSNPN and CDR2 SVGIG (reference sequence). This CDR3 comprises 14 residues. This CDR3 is CAWGEQGFNEKLFF. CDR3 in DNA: TGTGCCTGGGGGGAACAGGGGTTTAATGAAAAACTGTTTTTT.

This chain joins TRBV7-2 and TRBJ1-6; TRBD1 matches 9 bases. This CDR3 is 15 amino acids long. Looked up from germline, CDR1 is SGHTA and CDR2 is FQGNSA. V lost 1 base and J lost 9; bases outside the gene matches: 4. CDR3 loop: CASSLDRGPFSPLHF. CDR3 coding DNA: TGTGCCAGCAGCTTAGACAGGGGGCCATTTTCACCCCTCCACTTT.

CDR3 amino acids: CASSLSGRGTYNEQFF. CDR3 bases: TGTGCCAGCAGCTTAAGTGGTCGGGGGACTTACAATGAGCAGTTCTTC. V usage is TRBV7-3 and J usage is TRBJ2-1, with a tentative D call TRBD2 (6 bases). CDR1 is SGHTA, CDR2 FQGTGA, per germline. This CDR3 contains 16 residues. Trimming removed 1 base at V and 4 bases at J, with 14 bases between.

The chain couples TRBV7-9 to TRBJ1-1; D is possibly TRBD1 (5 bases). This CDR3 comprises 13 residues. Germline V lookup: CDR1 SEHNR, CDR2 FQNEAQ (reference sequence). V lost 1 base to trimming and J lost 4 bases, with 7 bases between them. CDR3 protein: CASSLVGATEAFF. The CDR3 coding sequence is TGTGCCAGCAGCTTAGTAGGGGCCACTGAAGCTTTCTTT.

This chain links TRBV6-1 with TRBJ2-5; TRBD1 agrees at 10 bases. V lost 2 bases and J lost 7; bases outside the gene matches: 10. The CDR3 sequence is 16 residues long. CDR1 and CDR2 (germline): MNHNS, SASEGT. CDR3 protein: CASSELGQGVRATQYF. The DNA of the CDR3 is TGTGCCAGCAGTGAATTAGGACAGGGGGTTCGTGCGACCCAGTACTTC.

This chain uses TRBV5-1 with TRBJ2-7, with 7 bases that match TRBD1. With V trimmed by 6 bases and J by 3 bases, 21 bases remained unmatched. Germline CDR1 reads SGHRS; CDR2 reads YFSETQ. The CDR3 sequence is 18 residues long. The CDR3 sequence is CASKTGTVEFPRDYEQYF. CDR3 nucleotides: TGCGCCAGCAAAACCGGGACAGTTGAATTCCCCCGGGACTACGAGCAGTACTTC.

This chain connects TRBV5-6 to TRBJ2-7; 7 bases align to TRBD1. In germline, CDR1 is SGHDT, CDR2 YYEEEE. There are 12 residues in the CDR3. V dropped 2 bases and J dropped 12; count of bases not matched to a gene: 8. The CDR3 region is CASSLGPGQMYF. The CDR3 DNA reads TGTGCCAGCAGCTTAGGTCCGGGACAGATGTACTTC.

This chain's CDR3 is CASSLGSHQGGEQYF. The CDR3 DNA follows: TGTGCCAGCAGCTTAGGGTCCCATCAGGGTGGGGAGCAGTACTTC. The gene calls are TRBV7-2 and TRBJ2-7, with D tentatively TRBD1 (5 bases). The CDR3 length is 15 residues. The germline V gene has CDR1 SGHTA and CDR2 FQGNSA. V lost 1 base and J 7 bases, leaving 17 bases between the germline ends.

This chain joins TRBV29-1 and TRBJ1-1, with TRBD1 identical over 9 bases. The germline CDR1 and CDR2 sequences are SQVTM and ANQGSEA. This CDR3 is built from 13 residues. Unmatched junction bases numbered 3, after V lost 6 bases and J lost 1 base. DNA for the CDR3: TGCAGCGTCGGGACAGGGAAGAACACTGAAGCTTTCTTT. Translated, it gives CSVGTGKNTEAFF.